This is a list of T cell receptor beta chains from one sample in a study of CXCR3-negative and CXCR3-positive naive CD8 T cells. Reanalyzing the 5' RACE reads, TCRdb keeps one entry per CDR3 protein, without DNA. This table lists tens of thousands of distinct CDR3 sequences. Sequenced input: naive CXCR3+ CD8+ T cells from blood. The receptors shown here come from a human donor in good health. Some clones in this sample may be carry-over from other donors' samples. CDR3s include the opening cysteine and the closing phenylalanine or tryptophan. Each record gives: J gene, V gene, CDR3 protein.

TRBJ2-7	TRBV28	CASSLPGNEQYF
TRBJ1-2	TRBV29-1	CSASGVFNYGYTF
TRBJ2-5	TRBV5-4	CASSLGLGETQYF
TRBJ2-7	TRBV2	CASSEATGPIYEQYF
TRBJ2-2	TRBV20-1	CSARDLLAGDYSTGELFF
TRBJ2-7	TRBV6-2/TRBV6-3	CASSYTPGTSGDYEQYF
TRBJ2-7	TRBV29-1	CSVVQGSYEQYF
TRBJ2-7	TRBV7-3	CASSSVGGDSYEQYF
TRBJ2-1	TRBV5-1	CASSHYNEQFF
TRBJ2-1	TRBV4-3	CASSSGRNEQFF
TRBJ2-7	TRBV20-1	CSARGPRTSYEQYF
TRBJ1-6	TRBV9	CASSPSQGSNSPLHF
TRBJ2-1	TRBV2	CASSVGRGYVYNEQFF
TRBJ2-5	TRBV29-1	CSLSPTAGGETQYF
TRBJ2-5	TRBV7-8	CASSLGGTGNQETQYF
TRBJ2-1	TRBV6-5	CASNRRRRGISSYNEQFF
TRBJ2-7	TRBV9	CASSETGVPYEQYF
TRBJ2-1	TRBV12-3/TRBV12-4	CASSFRVNEQFF